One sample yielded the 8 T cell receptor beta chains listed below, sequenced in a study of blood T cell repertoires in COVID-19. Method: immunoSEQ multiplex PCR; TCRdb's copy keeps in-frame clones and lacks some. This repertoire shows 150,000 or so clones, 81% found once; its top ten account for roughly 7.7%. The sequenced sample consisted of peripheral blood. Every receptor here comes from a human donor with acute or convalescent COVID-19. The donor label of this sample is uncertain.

The CDR3 region has the DNA TGTGCCAGCAGCCACTTCGGGACTGTTCGAAACATTCAGTACTTC. Protein product: CASSHFGTVRNIQYF. V gene TRBV5-4 combines with J gene TRBJ2-4, with a possible D match to TRBD2 (6 bases). Trimming pared 4 bases from V and 6 bases from J, leaving 17 bases between. CDR1 and CDR2 from the germline V gene are SGHNT and YYREEE (reference sequence). The CDR3 extends over 15 amino acids.

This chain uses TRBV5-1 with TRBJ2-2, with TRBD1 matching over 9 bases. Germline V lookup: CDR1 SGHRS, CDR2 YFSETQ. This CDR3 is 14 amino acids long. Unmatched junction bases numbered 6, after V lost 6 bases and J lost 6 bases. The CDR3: CASKGQGQSGELFF. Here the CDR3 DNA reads TGCGCCAGCAAGGGACAGGGCCAATCCGGGGAGCTGTTTTTT.

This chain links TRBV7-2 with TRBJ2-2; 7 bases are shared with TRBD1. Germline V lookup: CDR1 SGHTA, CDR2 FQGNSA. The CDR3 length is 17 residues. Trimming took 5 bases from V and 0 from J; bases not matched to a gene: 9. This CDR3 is CASSPTRGGTNTGELFF. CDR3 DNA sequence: TGTGCCAGCAGCCCAACAAGAGGGGGCACGAACACCGGGGAGCTGTTTTTT.

The CDR3 region has the DNA TGCGCCAGCAGCTGGACAGATTCAAACACCGGGGAGCTGTTTTTT. This gives the protein CASSWTDSNTGELFF. The chain joins TRBV5-1 to TRBJ2-2; D is possibly TRBD1 (6 bases). V was cut by 3 bases and J by 2 bases, with 11 bases left in between. The germline V gene encodes CDR1 SGHRS and CDR2 YFSETQ. The CDR3 is 15 residues long.

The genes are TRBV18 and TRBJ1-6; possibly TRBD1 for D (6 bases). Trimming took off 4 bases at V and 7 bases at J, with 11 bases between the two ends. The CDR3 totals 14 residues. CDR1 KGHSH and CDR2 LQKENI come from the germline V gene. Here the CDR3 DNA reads TGTGCCAGCTCACGGGAGGGGGGAAATTCACCCCTCCACTTT. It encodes CASSREGGNSPLHF.

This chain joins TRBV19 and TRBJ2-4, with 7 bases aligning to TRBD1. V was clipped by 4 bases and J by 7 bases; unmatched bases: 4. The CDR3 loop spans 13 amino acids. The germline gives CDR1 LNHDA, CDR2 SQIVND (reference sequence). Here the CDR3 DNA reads TGTGCCAGTAGTAAGACAGGGACGAACATTCAGTACTTC. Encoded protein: CASSKTGTNIQYF.

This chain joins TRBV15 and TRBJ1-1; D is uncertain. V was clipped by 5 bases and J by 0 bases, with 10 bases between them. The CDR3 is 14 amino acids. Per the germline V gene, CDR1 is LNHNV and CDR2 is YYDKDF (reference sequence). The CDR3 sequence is CATSVRGMNTEAFF. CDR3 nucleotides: TGTGCCACCAGCGTTCGGGGAATGAACACTGAAGCTTTCTTT.

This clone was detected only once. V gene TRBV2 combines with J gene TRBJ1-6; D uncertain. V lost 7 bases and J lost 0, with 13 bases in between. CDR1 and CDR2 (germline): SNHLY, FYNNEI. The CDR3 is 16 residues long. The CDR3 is CASIGPESSYNSPLHF. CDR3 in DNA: TGTGCCAGCATCGGTCCTGAATCCTCCTATAATTCACCCCTCCACTTT.